This is a list of T cell receptor beta chains from one sample in a study of OX40 agonist ivuxolimab in advanced cancers. Clones were sequenced by immunoSEQ multiplex PCR, and TCRdb holds only the in-frame ones, with some missing. Of tens of thousands of clones in the sample, approximately 85% are singletons; the top ten hold 0.53%. Here the sequenced sample was CD4+ or CD8+ T cells sorted from blood, taken in a trial of the OX40 agonist ivuxolimab. The receptors originated from an adult with an advanced solid tumor such as melanoma, head and neck, liver or kidney cancer. CDR3s include the opening cysteine and the closing phenylalanine or tryptophan. D genes are given only for firm matches. The size field is filled for only some rows; it gives once, few, many or a size class.

TRBJ2-1	.	.	TRBV7-9	CASSLAGVLGNEQFF	TGTGCCAGCAGCTTAGCGGGGGTATTGGGGAATGAGCAGTTCTTC
TRBJ2-1	.	once	TRBV5-1	CASSRTNSYNEQFF	TGCGCCAGCAGCCGGACTAACTCCTACAATGAGCAGTTCTTC
TRBJ2-7	TRBD1	.	TRBV7-9	CASSLATGDRDEQYF	TGTGCCAGCAGCTTAGCTACAGGGGATAGGGACGAGCAGTACTTC
TRBJ2-7	.	.	TRBV21-1	CASSTRDRGGHEQYF	TGTGCCAGCAGCACGAGGGACAGGGGAGGACACGAGCAGTACTTC
TRBJ1-3	.	.	TRBV18	CASSPTAGNTIYF	TGTGCCAGCTCACCGACAGCTGGAAACACCATATATTTT
TRBJ2-2	.	.	TRBV27	CASRPHAGNTGELFF	TGTGCCAGCCGACCCCATGCAGGGAACACCGGGGAGCTGTTTTTT
TRBJ1-5	.	.	TRBV27	CASSQGMASNQPQHF	TGTGCCAGCAGTCAAGGAATGGCTTCAAATCAGCCCCAGCATTTT
TRBJ2-7	.	.	TRBV7-2	CASSLQQTPEQYF	TGTGCCAGCAGCTTACAACAAACTCCCGAGCAGTACTTC
TRBJ1-2	.	.	TRBV28	CASSLYQNYGYTF	TGCGCCAGCAGTTTATACCAGAACTATGGCTACACCTTC
TRBJ2-7	.	.	TRBV11-2	CASSVQAVYEQYF	TGTGCCAGCAGCGTCCAGGCGGTCTACGAGCAGTACTTC
TRBJ2-7	TRBD1	.	TRBV11-3	CASSRTGSSEQYF	TGTGCCAGCAGCCGGACAGGGTCATCCGAGCAGTACTTC
TRBJ2-2	TRBD1	.	TRBV14	CASNRGTNTGELFF	TGTGCCAGCAACAGGGGCACGAACACCGGGGAGCTGTTTTTT
TRBJ1-1	.	.	TRBV2	CASSLLFSGEAFF	TGTGCCAGCAGTCTCCTCTTCTCCGGGGAAGCTTTCTTT
TRBJ1-2	.	.	TRBV25-1	CASSGGTRYGYTF	TGTGCCAGCAGTGGGGGAACTCGATATGGCTACACCTTC
TRBJ1-2	.	.	TRBV7-9	CASSYQDRPGYTF	TGTGCCAGCAGCTACCAAGACAGGCCTGGCTACACCTTC
TRBJ2-5	TRBD1	.	TRBV30	CAWGEPGQGETQYF	TGTGCCTGGGGCGAGCCGGGACAGGGAGAGACCCAGTACTTC
TRBJ2-4	TRBD2	.	TRBV28	CASSLSGGYGKNIQYF	TGTGCCAGCAGTCTCAGCGGGGGGTACGGCAAAAACATTCAGTACTTC
TRBJ2-1	.	few	TRBV4-1	CASSHPNRNEQFF	TGCGCCAGCAGCCATCCTAACCGCAATGAGCAGTTCTTC
TRBJ2-7	.	.	TRBV6-5	CASSERGRSYEQYF	TGTGCCAGCAGTGAGAGGGGAAGATCCTACGAGCAGTACTTC
TRBJ2-5	TRBD2	.	TRBV5-1	CASSPTSDQETQYF	TGCGCCAGCAGCCCTACTAGCGACCAAGAGACCCAGTACTTC
TRBJ1-1	.	.	TRBV28	CASSISGLKAFF	TGTGCCAGCAGCATATCAGGGTTAAAAGCTTTCTTT
TRBJ2-5	TRBD2	.	TRBV6-1	CASSGVGTRQETQYF	TGTGCCAGCAGTGGGGTAGGGACTAGACAAGAGACCCAGTACTTC
TRBJ2-3	TRBD2	.	TRBV19	CATKASGVPDTQYF	TGTGCCACGAAAGCTAGCGGGGTTCCAGATACGCAGTATTTT
TRBJ1-2	TRBD1	.	TRBV10-3	CAISELQGLVGYTF	TGTGCCATCAGTGAGTTACAGGGGCTCGTTGGCTACACCTTC
TRBJ2-3	.	.	TRBV11-3	CASSYTRVASTDTQYF	TGTGCCAGCAGCTACACTAGGGTAGCGAGCACAGATACGCAGTATTTT
TRBJ1-1	.	.	TRBV2	CASRGEGGGEAFF	TGTGCCAGCAGGGGCGAAGGGGGTGGTGAAGCTTTCTTT
TRBJ2-5	.	.	TRBV11-2	CASSEGGQETQYF	TGTGCCAGCAGCGAAGGGGGGCAAGAGACCCAGTACTTC
TRBJ2-5	TRBD2	once	TRBV5-1	CASSLLVGGGMGFGETQYF	TGCGCCAGCAGCTTGCTTGTCGGCGGGGGGATGGGGTTTGGAGAGACCCAGTACTTC
TRBJ2-7	.	.	TRBV7-9	CASSLGTGYEQYF	TGTGCCAGCAGCTTAGGAACAGGCTACGAGCAGTACTTC
TRBJ2-5	.	.	TRBV7-2	CASSPFQETQYF	TGTGCCAGCAGCCCCTTTCAAGAGACCCAGTACTTC
TRBJ1-3	.	.	TRBV19	CASTQTLSGNTIYF	TGTGCCAGTACCCAGACCCTCTCTGGAAACACCATATATTTT
TRBJ1-1	.	.	TRBV18	CASSPPGAGEAFF	TGTGCCAGCTCACCACCGGGGGCGGGTGAAGCTTTCTTT
TRBJ1-5	.	.	TRBV6-4	CASSEGDHRVQHF	TGTGCCAGCAGTGAAGGGGACCACAGGGTACAGCATTTT
TRBJ2-5	TRBD1	.	TRBV19	CASRQGVGTQYF	TGTGCCAGTAGGCAGGGGGTAGGGACCCAGTACTTC
TRBJ2-5	TRBD1	.	TRBV30	CASSPGAGGGETQYF	TGTGCATCCTCGCCCGGGGCAGGGGGCGGAGAGACCCAGTACTTC
TRBJ2-1	.	.	TRBV12-2	CASRLVLAGASYNEQFF	TGTGCAAGTCGCTTAGTCCTAGCGGGGGCCTCCTACAATGAGCAGTTCTTC
TRBJ1-1	.	.	TRBV20-1	CSATFRTEAFF	TGCAGTGCAACCTTTAGAACTGAAGCTTTCTTT
TRBJ1-1	.	.	TRBV10-3	CAISVVPAGTNTEAFF	TGTGCCATCAGTGTTGTTCCAGCAGGAACGAACACTGAAGCTTTCTTT
TRBJ1-3	.	.	TRBV9	CASSVEGLRGNTIYF	TGTGCCAGCAGCGTAGAGGGTCTTAGGGGAAACACCATATATTTT
TRBJ1-1	TRBD1	.	TRBV6-5	CASRLNRGSEAFF	TGTGCCAGCAGGCTTAACAGGGGGTCTGAAGCTTTCTTT
TRBJ2-1	TRBD2	.	TRBV6-4	CASRAIAGGPLHEQFF	TGTGCCAGCAGGGCTATAGCGGGAGGCCCCTTACATGAGCAGTTCTTC